This T cell receptor beta chain was recovered during a study of blood T cells in healthy people across ages. Points from the study as a whole: Unsorted PBMCs ruled out conclusive naive versus antigen-experienced comparison. Measured against age, TCR beta diversity per million T cells decreased in a roughly linear manner.

Alongside a J-beta primer mix, a sample-barcoded 5' primer served in a second PCR lasting roughly 7 to 12 cycles. Every sample gave at least 3 million paired-end reads containing CDR3. TCRdb reprocessed the 5' RACE reads with MiXCR, giving one entry per CDR3 protein. The profile shows 800,000 to 950,000 distinct CDR3 sequences, roughly 43% of them singletons. In regard to this clonotype: Its specificity is not known.

Trimming shortened V by 0 bases and J by 8 bases, and 11 bases separated the two germline ends. Germline values: CDR1 DFQATT, CDR2 SNEGSKA (reference sequence). The CDR3 runs to 14 residues. The material sequenced was blood. The source is a man under 40 in good health. V and J are TRBV20-1 and TRBJ1-6; D call uncertain. The CDR3 spells CSARDLGSYSPLHF. The CDR3 DNA follows: TGCAGTGCTAGAGATTTGGGATCGTATTCACCCCTCCACTTT.